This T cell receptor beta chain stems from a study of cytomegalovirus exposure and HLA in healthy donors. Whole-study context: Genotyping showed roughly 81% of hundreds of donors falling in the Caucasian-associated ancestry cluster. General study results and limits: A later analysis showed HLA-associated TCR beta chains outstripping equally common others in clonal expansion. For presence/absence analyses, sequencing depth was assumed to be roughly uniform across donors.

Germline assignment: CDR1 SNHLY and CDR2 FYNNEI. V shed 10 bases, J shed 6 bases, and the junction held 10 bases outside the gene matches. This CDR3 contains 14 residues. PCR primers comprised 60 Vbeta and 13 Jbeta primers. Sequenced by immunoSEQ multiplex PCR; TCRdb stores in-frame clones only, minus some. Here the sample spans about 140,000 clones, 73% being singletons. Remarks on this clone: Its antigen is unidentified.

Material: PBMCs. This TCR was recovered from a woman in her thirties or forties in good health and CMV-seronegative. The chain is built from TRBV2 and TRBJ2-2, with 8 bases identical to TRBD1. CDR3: CATLDRVGAGELFF. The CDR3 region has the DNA TGTGCCACCTTGGACAGGGTCGGCGCCGGGGAGCTGTTTTTT.